A selection of T cell receptor beta chains follows, all from one sample in a study of CD8 T cells in ankylosing spondylitis. TCRdb processed the 5' RACE reads anew with MiXCR; each CDR3 protein has one entry. The sample has about 240,000 distinct CDR3 sequences, approximately 11% seen once. What was sequenced was blood, either unsorted or a sorted T cell fraction (not recorded which). The source of these receptors is a male donor with ankylosing spondylitis or in good health (not recorded which). The CDR3 runs from the conserved cysteine through the conserved F or W. The D gene is left open where the match is weak. Clone size is not always given. Where it is, it says once, few, many or a class for expanded clones.

few,NA,TRBJ2-2,TRBV11-2,CASSLGQPDTFFYTGELFF,TGTGCCAGCAGCTTAGGACAGCCAGATACTTTTTTCTACACCGGGGAGCTGTTTTTT
NA,TRBD1,TRBJ1-2,TRBV10-3,CAITADRENGYTF,TGTGCCATCACCGCGGACAGGGAGAATGGCTACACCTTC
NA,NA,TRBJ1-1,TRBV5-3,CARSSGDIMNTEAFF,TGTGCCAGAAGCAGTGGTGACATCATGAACACTGAAGCTTTCTTT
many,TRBD2,TRBJ2-1,TRBV7-3,CASSLIGSGTSDNEQFF,TGTGCCAGCAGCTTAATAGGTTCTGGTACTAGCGACAATGAGCAGTTCTTC
many,NA,TRBJ2-1,TRBV15,CATSRESYNEQFF,TGTGCCACCAGCAGAGAGTCGTACAATGAGCAGTTCTTC
few,NA,TRBJ1-3,TRBV4-2,CASSQVSGDEGNTIYF,TGTGCCAGCAGCCAAGTGTCGGGGGACGAAGGAAACACCATATATTTT
few,NA,TRBJ2-1,TRBV27,CASSLWGPNEQFF,TGTGCCAGCAGCTTATGGGGACCCAATGAGCAGTTCTTC
many,NA,TRBJ1-4,TRBV25-1,CASSEPRVGEKLFF,TGTGCCAGCAGTGAGCCCAGGGTCGGTGAAAAACTGTTTTTT
NA,TRBD2,TRBJ2-1,TRBV2,CASSEALGFLAAYNEQFF,TGTGCCAGCAGTGAAGCGCTAGGTTTCCTAGCGGCCTACAATGAGCAGTTCTTC
few,NA,TRBJ2-1,TRBV3-1,CASSQGWDSPQDEQFF,TGTGCCAGCAGCCAAGGTTGGGACTCGCCTCAAGATGAGCAGTTCTTC
many,NA,TRBJ2-3,TRBV5-1,CASSLGRVDEDTQYF,TGCGCCAGCAGCTTGGGCAGGGTTGATGAAGATACGCAGTATTTT
NA,TRBD2,TRBJ2-1,TRBV10-3,CAIRPTSGDTYNEQFF,TGTGCCATCAGACCTACTAGCGGAGACACCTACAATGAGCAGTTCTTC
few,NA,TRBJ2-7,TRBV7-6,CASSLEQGYEQYF,TGTGCCAGCAGCTTAGAACAGGGCTACGAGCAGTACTTC
many,TRBD1,TRBJ2-7,TRBV20-1,CSARSGTGTSYEQYF,TGCAGTGCTAGATCTGGGACAGGGACTTCCTACGAGCAGTACTTC
NA,TRBD2,TRBJ2-7,TRBV5-8,CASRPTPGLASYEQYF,TGTGCCAGCAGACCAACACCGGGACTAGCGTCTTACGAGCAGTACTTC
NA,NA,TRBJ2-1,TRBV6-6,CASSYSIREPQFF,TGTGCCAGCAGTTACTCGATTCGGGAGCCGCAGTTCTTC
NA,TRBD1,TRBJ1-5,TRBV29-1,CSVGTGLPNQPQHF,TGCAGCGTGGGGACAGGGCTACCCAATCAGCCCCAGCATTTT
NA,NA,TRBJ2-6,TRBV5-1,CASSPGNSGANVLTF,TGCGCCAGCAGCCCTGGAAACTCTGGGGCCAACGTCCTGACTTTC
many,NA,TRBJ2-3,TRBV9,CASSVGGFADTQYF,TGTGCCAGCAGCGTAGGCGGTTTCGCAGATACGCAGTATTTT
many,NA,TRBJ2-3,TRBV29-1,CSVDPGPPAPDTQYF,TGCAGCGTTGACCCGGGACCTCCCGCCCCAGATACGCAGTATTTT
NA,TRBD2,TRBJ2-1,TRBV7-8,CASSLLLAGARLSSYNEQFF,TGTGCCAGCAGCTTATTGTTAGCGGGGGCCCGACTGAGCTCCTACAATGAGCAGTTCTTC
NA,NA,TRBJ1-6,TRBV7-6,CASSAGEEEGNSPLHF,TGTGCCAGCAGCGCGGGGGAAGAGGAGGGTAATTCACCCCTCCACTTT
many,TRBD1,TRBJ1-4,TRBV4-3,CASSLGLVQWSGQLSTPNEKLFF,TGCGCCAGCAGCCTTGGTTTGGTACAGTGGTCGGGACAGCTGAGTACCCCTAATGAAAAACTGTTTTTT
many,NA,TRBJ1-4,TRBV5-1,CASSWTGGLAEKLFF,TGCGCCAGCAGCTGGACGGGGGGTCTTGCTGAAAAACTGTTTTTT
many,NA,TRBJ2-5,TRBV9,CASSVGPLGETQYF,TGTGCCAGCAGCGTAGGACCCTTAGGAGAGACCCAGTACTTC
many,NA,TRBJ1-4,TRBV15,CATSRDLGDGGEKLFF,TGTGCCACCAGCAGAGATCTAGGGGACGGAGGTGAAAAACTGTTTTTT
few,TRBD2,TRBJ2-1,TRBV5-1,CASSLLAGGTSPFYNEQFF,TGCGCCAGCAGCTTGCTAGCGGGAGGAACCTCTCCGTTCTACAATGAGCAGTTCTTC
many,NA,TRBJ2-7,TRBV7-9,CASSVAIGPTYEQYF,TGTGCCAGCAGCGTAGCAATAGGGCCAACCTACGAGCAGTACTTC
NA,TRBD2,TRBJ2-3,TRBV25-1,CASSSSGTPGGTDTQYF,TGTGCCAGCAGTTCTAGCGGGACCCCGGGGGGCACAGATACGCAGTATTTT
few,TRBD1,TRBJ2-3,TRBV15,CATSRGRDRNTDTQYF,TGTGCCACCAGCAGAGGCCGGGACAGAAACACAGATACGCAGTATTTT
few,NA,TRBJ2-3,TRBV29-1,CSVEITDTQYF,TGCAGCGTTGAAATTACAGATACGCAGTATTTT
many,NA,TRBJ2-1,TRBV12-3/TRBV12-4,CASSPDLYNEQFF,TGTGCCAGCAGTCCCGACCTCTACAATGAGCAGTTCTTC
many,TRBD2,TRBJ2-5,TRBV7-7,CASSLGGLAEETQYF,TGTGCCAGCAGCTTAGGTGGACTAGCGGAAGAGACCCAGTACTTC
many,NA,TRBJ1-2,TRBV4-2,CASSQVTGHRRGFGYTF,TGTGCCAGCAGCCAGGTTACCGGGCACCGTCGGGGGTTTGGCTACACCTTC
many,TRBD2,TRBJ2-4,TRBV5-1,CASQGLRKNIQYF,TGCGCCAGCCAGGGACTACGCAAAAACATTCAGTACTTC
many,NA,TRBJ1-1,TRBV18,CASSPRQGRETEAFF,TGTGCCAGCTCACCACGCCAGGGGAGGGAGACTGAAGCTTTCTTT
few,NA,TRBJ1-1,TRBV29-1,CSVVQQGVTEAFF,TGCAGCGTCGTACAGCAGGGAGTTACTGAAGCTTTCTTT
few,TRBD1,TRBJ2-7,TRBV7-9,CASSLRDSTYEQYF,TGTGCCAGCAGCCTACGGGACAGCACCTACGAGCAGTACTTC
many,TRBD1,TRBJ2-3,TRBV20-1,CSARAAQGLADTQYF,TGCAGTGCTAGAGCCGCACAGGGGCTGGCAGATACGCAGTATTTT
many,NA,TRBJ1-2,TRBV27,CASSSLYQADYGYTF,TGTGCCAGCAGTTCCCTCTACCAGGCGGACTATGGCTACACCTTC
NA,NA,TRBJ2-7,TRBV20-1,CSARVASSYEQYF,TGCAGTGCTAGAGTGGCGAGCTCCTACGAGCAGTACTTC
NA,TRBD1,TRBJ1-1,TRBV27,CASREGTGGYTEAFF,TGTGCCAGCAGGGAGGGGACAGGGGGGTACACTGAAGCTTTCTTT
few,NA,TRBJ2-3,TRBV5-8,CASSLGLAPMADTQYF,TGTGCCAGCAGCTTGGGGTTAGCCCCCATGGCAGATACGCAGTATTTT
few,NA,TRBJ2-2,TRBV5-1,CASRGLAASGELFF,TGCGCCAGCCGGGGGCTAGCGGCCTCCGGGGAGCTGTTTTTT
many,NA,TRBJ2-5,TRBV25-1,CASSDSKRENQYF,TGTGCCAGCAGTGATTCTAAGCGAGAGAACCAGTACTTC
NA,TRBD2,TRBJ2-3,TRBV20-1,CSARALAGATDTQYF,TGCAGTGCTAGGGCGTTAGCGGGGGCCACAGATACGCAGTATTTT
few,NA,TRBJ1-1,TRBV21-1,CATHGGGVDTEAFF,TGTGCCACCCACGGGGGGGGCGTGGACACTGAAGCTTTCTTT
NA,NA,TRBJ2-1,TRBV5-1,CASSWGVGNYNEQFF,TGCGCCAGCAGCTGGGGGGTGGGGAACTACAATGAGCAGTTCTTC
many,NA,TRBJ2-1,TRBV5-1,CASSRNNEQFF,TGCGCCAGCAGCCGAAACAATGAGCAGTTCTTC
many,NA,TRBJ2-7,TRBV5-1,CASSKRETYEQYF,TGCGCCAGCAGCAAGAGGGAGACCTACGAGCAGTACTTC
many,TRBD1,TRBJ2-7,TRBV28,CASSQNTGGLYEQYF,TGTGCCAGCAGTCAGAATACAGGGGGTTTGTACGAGCAGTACTTC
few,TRBD1,TRBJ2-3,TRBV6-2/TRBV6-3,CASSYTGTGPDTQYF,TGTGCCAGCAGTTACACGGGGACAGGGCCGGATACGCAGTATTTT
few,NA,TRBJ2-2,TRBV20-1,CSAPVGGGSTGELFF,TGCAGTGCCCCGGTAGGGGGTGGATCAACCGGGGAGCTGTTTTTT